Sequencing of this T cell receptor beta chain was carried out in a study of neoadjuvant anti-PD-1 for oral cavity cancer. Regarding the study as a whole: Only a few patients per response group were TCR-analyzed; validation needed.

The CDR3 contains 17 residues. Deletions cut 1 base from V and 2 bases from J, with 18 bases between. Germline lookup yields CDR1 SEHNR and CDR2 FQNEAQ (reference sequence). Patients had newly diagnosed, untreated stage II-IVA oral cavity squamous cell carcinoma. Cohort: HPV-negative, locally advanced oral cavity squamous cell carcinoma patients. PBMC libraries mostly used about 490 ng of input genomic DNA, with six replicates per sample. Using immunoSEQ multiplex PCR, the repertoire was profiled, and TCRdb retains in-frame clones only, with some absent. The repertoire consists of tens of thousands of clones, with roughly 80% occurring once and the leading ten covering 2.5% to 3%. This clone was detected once. The antigen is not known.

This sequence was found in a person aged 35-79 years with oral cavity squamous cell carcinoma. V gene TRBV7-9 combines with J gene TRBJ2-7, with D tentatively TRBD2 (6 bases). The sequences come from PBMCs, collected before nivolumab (anti-PD-1) treatment. The CDR3 nucleotides read TGTGCCAGCAGCTTAGTAGGGAGGCAGGACCCGGCCTACGAGCAGTACTTC. It encodes CASSLVGRQDPAYEQYF.